Presented here are 2 T cell receptor beta chains from one specimen sequenced in a study of T cell responses to AZD1222 COVID-19 vaccine (dated by TCRdb to the early 2020s). In light of the paper, this sample's time point label describes: baseline before first vaccination. Interpreted using the paper, the treatment or condition label stands for: meningococcal conjugate vaccine given as trial control. Receptors were amplified or captured by the immunoSEQ multiplex PCR assay. TCRdb limited this immuneACCESS table to in-frame rearrangements with V and J called. A share of clones is missing; checked studies link under half to unresolved V genes, and the rest is unexplained. The sample yields about 100,000 clones; around 87% were counted once. The ten most abundant clones make up 4% to 4.5% of the sample. The sequenced sample was peripheral blood, obtained on day 0 of MenACWY control vaccination. The source is an adult in good health.

The J gene is TRBJ2-1, the V gene TRBV7-8, with D unclear. This CDR3 is built from 13 residues. Germline lookup yields CDR1 SGHVS and CDR2 FQNEAQ. The ends were cut back, 2 bases at V and 6 bases at J, with 8 bases in the middle. The CDR3 DNA reads as TGTGCCAGCAGCTTATCTTTCCTCAATGAGCAGTTCTTC. This translates into CASSLSFLNEQFF. Full variable domain (remainder filled in from reference TRBV7-8 and TRBJ2-1): GAGVSQSPRYKVAKRGQDVALRCDPISGHVSLFWYQQALGQGPEFLTYFQNEAQLDKSGLPSDRFFAERPEGSVSTLKIQRTQQEDSAVYLCASSLSFLNEQFFGPGTRLTVL.

The rearrangement uses TRBV6-2 or TRBV6-3 and TRBJ2-7, with TRBD2 identical over 7 bases. From germline, CDR1 is MNHEY and CDR2 SVGEGT. After removal of 0 bases from V and 2 bases from J, the junction contained 4 bases not matched to a gene. The CDR3 has 15 amino acids. The CDR3 region has the DNA TGTGCCAGCAGTTACTCAGGGGAGGGGCCCTACGAGCAGTACTTC. It encodes CASSYSGEGPYEQYF.